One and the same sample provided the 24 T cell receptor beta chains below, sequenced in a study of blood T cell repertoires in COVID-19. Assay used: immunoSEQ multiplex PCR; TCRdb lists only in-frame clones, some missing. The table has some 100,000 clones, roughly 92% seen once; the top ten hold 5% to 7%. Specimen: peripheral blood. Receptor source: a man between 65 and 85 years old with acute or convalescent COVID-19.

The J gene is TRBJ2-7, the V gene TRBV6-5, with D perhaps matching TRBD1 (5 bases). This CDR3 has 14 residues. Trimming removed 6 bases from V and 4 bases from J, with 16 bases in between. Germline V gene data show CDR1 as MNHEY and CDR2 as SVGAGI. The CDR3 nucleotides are TGTGCCAGCAGGGGAACAGGTGGATTTTACGAGCAGTACTTC. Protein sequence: CASRGTGGFYEQYF.

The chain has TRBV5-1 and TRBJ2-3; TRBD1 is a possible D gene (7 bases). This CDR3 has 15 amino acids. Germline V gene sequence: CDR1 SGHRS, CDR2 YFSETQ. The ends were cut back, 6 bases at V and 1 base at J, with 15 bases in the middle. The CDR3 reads CASKYGGTGTDTQYF. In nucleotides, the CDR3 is TGCGCCAGCAAGTATGGAGGGACAGGCACAGATACGCAGTATTTT.

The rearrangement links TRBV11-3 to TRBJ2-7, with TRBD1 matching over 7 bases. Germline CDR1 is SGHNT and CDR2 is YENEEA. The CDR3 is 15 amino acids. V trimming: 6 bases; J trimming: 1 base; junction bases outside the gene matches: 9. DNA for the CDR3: TGTGCCAGCAGGCCCCAGGGGACAGAGTCCTACGAGCAGTACTTC. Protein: CASRPQGTESYEQYF.

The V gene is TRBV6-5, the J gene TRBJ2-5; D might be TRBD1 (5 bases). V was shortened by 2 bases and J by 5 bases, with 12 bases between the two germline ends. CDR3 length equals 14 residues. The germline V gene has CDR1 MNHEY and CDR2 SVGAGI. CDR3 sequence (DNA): TGTGCCAGCAGTTACCCCAGGGTAGGGGAGACCCAGTACTTC. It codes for CASSYPRVGETQYF.

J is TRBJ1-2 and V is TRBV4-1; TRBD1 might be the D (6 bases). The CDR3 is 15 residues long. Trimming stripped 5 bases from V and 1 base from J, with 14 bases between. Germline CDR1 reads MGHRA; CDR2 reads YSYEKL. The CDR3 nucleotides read TGCGCCAGCAGCATACAGGGTTCGATTAACTATGGCTACACCTTC. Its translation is CASSIQGSINYGYTF.

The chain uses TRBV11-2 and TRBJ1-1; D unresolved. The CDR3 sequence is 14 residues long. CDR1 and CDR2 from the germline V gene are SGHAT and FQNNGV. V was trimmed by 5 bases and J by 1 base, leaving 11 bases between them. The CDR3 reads CASSPEFGNTEAFF. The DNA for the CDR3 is TGTGCCAGCAGCCCCGAGTTTGGGAACACTGAAGCTTTCTTT.

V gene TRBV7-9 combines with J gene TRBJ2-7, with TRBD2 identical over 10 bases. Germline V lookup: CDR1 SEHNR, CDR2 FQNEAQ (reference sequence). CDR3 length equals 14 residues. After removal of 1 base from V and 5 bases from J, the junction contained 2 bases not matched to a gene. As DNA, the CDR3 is TGTGCCAGCAGCTTAGGGCTAGCGGGAGACGAGCAGTACTTC. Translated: CASSLGLAGDEQYF.

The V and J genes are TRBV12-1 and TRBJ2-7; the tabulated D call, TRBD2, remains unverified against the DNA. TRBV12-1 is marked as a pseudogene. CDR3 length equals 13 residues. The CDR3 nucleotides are TGTGCCAGCAGCTTTGCGTTATTCCACGAGCAGTACTTC. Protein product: CASSFALFHEQYF.

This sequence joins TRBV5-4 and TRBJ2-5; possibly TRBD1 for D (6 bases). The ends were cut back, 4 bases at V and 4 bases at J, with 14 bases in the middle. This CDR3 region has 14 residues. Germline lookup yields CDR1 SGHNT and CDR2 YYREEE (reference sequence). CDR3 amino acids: CASSQQGSAETQYF. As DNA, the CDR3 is TGTGCCAGCAGCCAACAGGGCTCCGCAGAGACCCAGTACTTC.

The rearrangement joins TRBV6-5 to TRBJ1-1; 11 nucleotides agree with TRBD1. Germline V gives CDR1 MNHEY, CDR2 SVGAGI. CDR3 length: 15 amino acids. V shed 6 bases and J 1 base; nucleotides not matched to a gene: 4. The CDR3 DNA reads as TGTGCCAGCAGCTGGGACAGGGGGGGGAACACTGAAGCTTTCTTT. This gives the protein CASSWDRGGNTEAFF.

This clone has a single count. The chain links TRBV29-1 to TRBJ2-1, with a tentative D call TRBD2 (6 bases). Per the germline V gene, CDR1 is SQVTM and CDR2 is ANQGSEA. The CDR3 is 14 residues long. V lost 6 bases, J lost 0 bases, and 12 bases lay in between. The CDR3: CSVALAASYNEQFF. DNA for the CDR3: TGCAGCGTGGCTTTAGCGGCCTCCTACAATGAGCAGTTCTTC.

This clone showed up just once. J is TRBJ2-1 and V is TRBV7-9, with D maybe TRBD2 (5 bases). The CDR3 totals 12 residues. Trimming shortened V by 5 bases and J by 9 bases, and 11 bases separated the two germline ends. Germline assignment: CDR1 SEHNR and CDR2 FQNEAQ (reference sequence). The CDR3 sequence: CASSARDFEQFF. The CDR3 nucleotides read TGTGCCAGCAGCGCCCGGGATTTTGAGCAGTTCTTC.

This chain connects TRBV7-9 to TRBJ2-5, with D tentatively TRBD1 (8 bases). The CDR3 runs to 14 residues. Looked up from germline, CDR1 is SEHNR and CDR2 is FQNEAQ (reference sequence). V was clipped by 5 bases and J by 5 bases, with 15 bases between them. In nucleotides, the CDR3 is TGTGCCAGCAGCCCCGGACAGGGAGGGGAGACCCAGTACTTC. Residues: CASSPGQGGETQYF.

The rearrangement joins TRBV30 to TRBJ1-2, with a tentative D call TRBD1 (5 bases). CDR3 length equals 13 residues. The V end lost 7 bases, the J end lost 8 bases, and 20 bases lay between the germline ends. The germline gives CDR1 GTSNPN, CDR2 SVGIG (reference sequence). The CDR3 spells CASDGRGYEGYTF. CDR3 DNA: TGTGCCTCCGACGGGCGGGGGTATGAGGGCTACACCTTC.

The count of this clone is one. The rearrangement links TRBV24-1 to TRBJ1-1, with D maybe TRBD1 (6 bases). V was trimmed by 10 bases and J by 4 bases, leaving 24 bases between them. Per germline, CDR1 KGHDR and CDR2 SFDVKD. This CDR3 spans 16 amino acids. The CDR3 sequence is CATSDSGGAGITEAFF. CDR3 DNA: TGTGCCACGTCCGATTCGGGGGGCGCAGGGATCACTGAAGCTTTCTTT.

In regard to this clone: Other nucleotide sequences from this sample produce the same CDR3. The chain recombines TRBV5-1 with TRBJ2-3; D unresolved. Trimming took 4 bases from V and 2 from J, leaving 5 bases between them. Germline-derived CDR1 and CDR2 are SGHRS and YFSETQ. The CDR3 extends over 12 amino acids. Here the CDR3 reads CASSLTTDTQYF. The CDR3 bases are TGCGCCAGCAGCCTAACCACAGATACGCAGTATTTT.

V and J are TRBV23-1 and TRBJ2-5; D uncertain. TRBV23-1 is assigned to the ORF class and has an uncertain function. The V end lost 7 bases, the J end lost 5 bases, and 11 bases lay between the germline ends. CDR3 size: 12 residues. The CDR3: CASTILRETQYF. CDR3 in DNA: TGCGCCAGCACGATCTTGAGGGAGACCCAGTACTTC.

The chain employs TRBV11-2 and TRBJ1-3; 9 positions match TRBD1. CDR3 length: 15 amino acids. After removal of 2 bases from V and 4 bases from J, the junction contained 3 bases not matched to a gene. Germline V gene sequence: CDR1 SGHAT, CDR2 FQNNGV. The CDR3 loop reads CASSLNDRGGNTIYF. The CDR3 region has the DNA TGTGCCAGCAGCTTAAATGACAGGGGGGGAAACACCATATATTTT.

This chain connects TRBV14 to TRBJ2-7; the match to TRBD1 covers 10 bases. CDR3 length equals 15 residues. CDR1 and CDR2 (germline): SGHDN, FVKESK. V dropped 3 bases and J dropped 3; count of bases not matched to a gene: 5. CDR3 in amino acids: CASSQGQGTVYEQYF. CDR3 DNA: TGTGCCAGCAGCCAGGGACAGGGGACTGTCTACGAGCAGTACTTC.

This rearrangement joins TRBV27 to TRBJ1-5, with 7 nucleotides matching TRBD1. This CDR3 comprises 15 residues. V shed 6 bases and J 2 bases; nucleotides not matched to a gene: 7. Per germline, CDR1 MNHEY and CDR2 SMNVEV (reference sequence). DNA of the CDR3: TGTGCCAGCAGACGCGACAGGGAAGGCAATCAGCCCCAGCATTTT. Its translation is CASRRDREGNQPQHF.

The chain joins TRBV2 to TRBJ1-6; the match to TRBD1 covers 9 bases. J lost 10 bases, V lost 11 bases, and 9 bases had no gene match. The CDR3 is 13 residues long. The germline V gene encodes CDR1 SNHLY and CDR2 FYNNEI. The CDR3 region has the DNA TGTGCCGCAGGGACAGGGTGGCGATCACCCCTCCACTTT. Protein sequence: CAAGTGWRSPLHF.

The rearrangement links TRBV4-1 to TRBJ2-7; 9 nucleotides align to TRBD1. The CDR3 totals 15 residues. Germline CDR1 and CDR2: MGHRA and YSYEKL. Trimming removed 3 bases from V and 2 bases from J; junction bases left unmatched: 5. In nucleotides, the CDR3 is TGCGCCAGCAGCCACTCCCGGACAGGGGCCTACGAGCAGTACTTC. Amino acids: CASSHSRTGAYEQYF.

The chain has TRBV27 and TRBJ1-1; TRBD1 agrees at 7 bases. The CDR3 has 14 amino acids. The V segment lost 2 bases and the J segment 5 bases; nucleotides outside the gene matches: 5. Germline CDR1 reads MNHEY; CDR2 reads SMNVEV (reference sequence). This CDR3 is CASSLNTGATEAFF. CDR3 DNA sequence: TGTGCCAGCAGTTTAAATACAGGGGCGACTGAAGCTTTCTTT.

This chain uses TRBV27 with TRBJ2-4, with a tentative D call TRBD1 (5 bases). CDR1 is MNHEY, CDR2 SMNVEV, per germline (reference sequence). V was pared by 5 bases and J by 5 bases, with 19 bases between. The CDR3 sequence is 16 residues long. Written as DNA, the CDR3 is TGTGCCAGCAGTCCCTACTCCTATAGGGGCCAAAACATTCAGTACTTC. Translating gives CASSPYSYRGQNIQYF.